This TCR beta chain was found in a study of shared clonotypes between healthy human individuals. Study summary: Donors were a couple of women and a few men aged 18 to 49.

The naive CD8 population came from CD45RO-negative cells selected for CCR7, without terminally differentiated effector memory CD45RA+ cells. In regard to this clone: Its antigen is currently unknown.

Study observations and caveats: Some clonotypes were shared by all four sorted-subset donors, while others were not shared. The non-shared ones had lower generation probabilities than the shared ones. There were few donors, and this limited the genetic and exposure-history diversity represented.

Repertoires were generated with immunoSEQ multiplex PCR, while TCRdb's copy carries only in-frame clones and drops some. The sample includes around 1,900,000 clones, 80% to 95% of them seen just once. V shed 2 bases and J shed 6 bases, with 13 bases lying between them. Per germline, CDR1 LNHDA and CDR2 SQIVND (reference sequence). The CDR3 has 14 amino acids. Sequencing was performed on naive CD8+ T cells from PBMCs. This chain links TRBV19 with TRBJ1-2, with no clear D. The sequence came from a young man in good health. Some clones in this sample may be carry-over from other donors' samples. The CDR3: CASSILGPIDGYTF. Here the CDR3 DNA reads TGTGCCAGTAGTATACTCGGACCTATAGATGGCTACACCTTC.